This entry lists 24 T cell receptor beta chains sequenced from one sample in a study of OX40 agonist ivuxolimab in advanced cancers. The protocol used for the library was the immunoSEQ multiplex PCR assay. Imported from immuneACCESS, the table was reduced by TCRdb to in-frame sequences with V and J called. These copies leave out some clones; in studies compared against another copy, an unresolved V gene accounts for under half, and the cause of the remainder is not known. The sample records fewer than 20,000 clones, around 86% of which are singletons. The ten largest make up roughly an eighth of the sample. The sample was CD4+ or CD8+ T cells sorted from blood, taken in a trial of the OX40 agonist ivuxolimab. The receptors come from an adult with an advanced solid tumor such as melanoma, head and neck, liver or kidney cancer.

Written as DNA, the CDR3 is TGTGCCAGCACGTACGGCTACGAGCAGTACTTC. Protein: CASTYGYEQYF. The chain couples TRBV25-1 to TRBJ2-7; D is uncertain. This CDR3 contains 11 residues. V was shortened by 7 bases and J by 3 bases, with 7 bases between the two germline ends. Germline CDR1 and CDR2: MGHDK and SYGVNS.

The rearrangement links TRBV9 to TRBJ2-1; D is unresolved. V lost 4 bases, J lost 0 bases, and 14 bases lay in between. In germline, CDR1 is SGDLS, CDR2 YYNGEE. The length of the CDR3 is 16 residues. This CDR3 reads CASSSRTPSSYNEQFF. As DNA, the CDR3 is TGTGCCAGCAGCTCCCGGACCCCGAGCTCCTACAATGAGCAGTTCTTC.

V is TRBV9 and J is TRBJ2-1, with unresolved D. The CDR3 consists of 11 residues. The V end lost 2 bases, the J end lost 8 bases, and 5 bases lay between the germline ends. CDR1 and CDR2 from the germline V gene are SGDLS and YYNGEE. The CDR3 DNA sequence: TGTGCCAGCAGCGTTGGGGATGAGCAGTTCTTC. Translating it yields CASSVGDEQFF.

V is TRBV4-3 and J is TRBJ2-5, with a tentative D call TRBD2 (7 bases). Germline CDR1 LGHNA, CDR2 YSLEER. V lost 0 bases and J lost 5, with 13 bases in between. CDR3 length: 15 residues. For the CDR3, the DNA is TGCGCCAGCAGCCAAGATTGGGGGGGGCGGGAGACCCAGTACTTC. It encodes CASSQDWGGRETQYF.

The chain links TRBV21-1 to TRBJ2-3; TRBD2, the table's D call, lacks a check against the DNA. TRBV21-1 is assigned pseudogene status. There are 14 residues in the CDR3. CDR3 protein: CASSNRGMTDTQYF. CDR3 DNA sequence: TGTGCCAGCAGCAATCGGGGGATGACAGATACGCAGTATTTT.

The DNA of the CDR3 is TGCAGCGTTGAAGTTAGGGCCTACGAGCAGTACTTC. Translation gives CSVEVRAYEQYF. The chain uses TRBV29-1 and TRBJ2-7; D gene uncertain. CDR1 SQVTM and CDR2 ANQGSEA come from the germline V gene. This CDR3 has 12 residues. Trimming removed 1 base from V and 2 bases from J, with 6 bases in between.

This chain connects TRBV29-1 to TRBJ2-7, with a weak D call TRBD2 (6 bases). This CDR3 is built from 13 residues. With 5 bases removed from V and 2 bases from J, the gap between germline ends came to 13 bases. Germline CDR1 SQVTM, CDR2 ANQGSEA. The CDR3 sequence is CSVREDQTYEQYF. In nucleotides, the CDR3 is TGCAGCGTTAGGGAGGACCAAACCTACGAGCAGTACTTC.

The chain links TRBV27 to TRBJ1-3; 9 bases agree with TRBD1. Germline V lookup: CDR1 MNHEY, CDR2 SMNVEV (reference sequence). The CDR3 is 14 amino acids. The ends lost 9 bases at V and 1 base at J; junction bases unmatched: 4. CDR3 in amino acids: CASRTGVSGNTIYF. The CDR3 DNA follows: TGTGCCAGTAGGACAGGGGTTTCTGGAAACACCATATATTTT.

This chain connects TRBV29-1 to TRBJ2-4; D is unclear. Trimming left V 4 bases short and J 6 bases short, with 13 bases between. Looked up from germline, CDR1 is SQVTM and CDR2 is ANQGSEA. The CDR3 runs 13 residues. Here the CDR3 reads CSVVLWLGNIQYF. CDR3 coding DNA: TGCAGCGTTGTCTTGTGGCTTGGAAACATTCAGTACTTC.

V usage is TRBV7-9 and J usage is TRBJ2-2, with 7 bases that match TRBD1. Germline V CDR1 and CDR2: SEHNR, FQNEAQ (reference sequence). The CDR3 is 17 amino acids. V lost 6 bases and J lost 0; bases outside the gene matches: 10. The CDR3: CASRPAADRANTGELFF. CDR3 DNA sequence: TGTGCCAGCAGGCCTGCAGCAGACAGGGCGAACACCGGGGAGCTGTTTTTT.

The gene calls are TRBV4-2 and TRBJ1-5, with 9 bases matching TRBD1. This CDR3 spans 16 amino acids. CDR1 is LGHNA, CDR2 YNFKEQ, per germline. V trimming: 0 bases; J trimming: 5 bases; junction bases outside the gene matches: 5. CDR3 sequence reads: CASSQEQGQGYQPQHF. In nucleotides, the CDR3 is TGTGCCAGCAGCCAAGAGCAGGGACAGGGATATCAGCCCCAGCATTTT.

This clone was counted once. This chain joins TRBV9 and TRBJ2-1, with TRBD2 matching 15 bases. V trimming: 3 bases; J trimming: 6 bases; junction bases outside the gene matches: 1. Per germline, CDR1 SGDLS and CDR2 YYNGEE. The CDR3 contains 15 residues. The CDR3 DNA reads as TGTGCCAGCAGCGGGACTAGCGGGAGGGCCAATGAGCAGTTCTTC. Translating it yields CASSGTSGRANEQFF. Based on the CDR3 plus reference TRBV9 and TRBJ2-1, the full variable domain is DSGVTQTPKHLITATGQRVTLRCSPRSGDLSVYWYQQSLDQGLQFLIQYYNGEERAKGNILERFSAQQFPDLHSELNLSSLELGDSALYFCASSGTSGRANEQFFGPGTRLTVL.

V gene TRBV6-1 combines with J gene TRBJ2-7; D gene unclear. Germline values: CDR1 MNHNS, CDR2 SASEGT. Trimming removed 7 bases at V and 2 bases at J, with 9 bases between. The CDR3 is made up of 12 amino acids. CDR3 nucleotide sequence: TGTGCCAGCACCCAGACGACCTACGAGCAGTACTTC. Translation: CASTQTTYEQYF.

V is TRBV7-9 and J is TRBJ2-1; tentative D call: TRBD1 (6 bases). V dropped 1 base and J dropped 13 bases, with 20 bases sitting between them. The CDR3 loop spans 15 amino acids. Germline V gives CDR1 SEHNR, CDR2 FQNEAQ (reference sequence). The CDR3 DNA sequence: TGTGCCAGCAGCTTAGGATTGGGGACAACCTGGGGACAGTTCTTC. This codes for CASSLGLGTTWGQFF. The full variable domain, its missing parts supplied by reference TRBV7-9 and TRBJ2-1, is DTGVSQNPRHKITKRGQNVTFRCDPISEHNRLYWYRQTLGQGPEFLTYFQNEAQLEKSRLLSDRFSAERPKGSFSTLEIQRTEQGDSAMYLCASSLGLGTTWGQFFGPGTRLTVL.

The J gene is TRBJ2-1, the V gene TRBV9; D call uncertain. Germline V gene sequence: CDR1 SGDLS, CDR2 YYNGEE. This CDR3 has 13 residues. Trimming removed 1 base from V and 5 bases from J, with 7 bases in between. CDR3 sequence: CASSVNGHNEQFF. The CDR3, as DNA: TGTGCCAGCAGCGTAAATGGCCACAATGAGCAGTTCTTC.

This clone is termed medium-sized. J is TRBJ2-7 and V is TRBV7-9; 8 bases line up with TRBD2. Germline-derived CDR1 and CDR2 are SEHNR and FQNEAQ (reference sequence). The CDR3 contains 15 residues. V was clipped by 3 bases and J by 5 bases; unmatched bases: 9. The CDR3 coding sequence is TGTGCCAGCAGCTTTGCTAGCGGGTTTGGGAACGAGCAGTACTTC. Its translation: CASSFASGFGNEQYF.

This clone came up once. DNA of the CDR3: TGTGCCAGCAGCTCCCAGGGACCAATAAAAAAACTGTTTTTT. Amino acid sequence: CASSSQGPIKKLFF. This chain joins TRBV7-9 and TRBJ1-4, with D maybe TRBD1 (5 bases). The V gene lost 4 bases and the J gene lost 9 bases, with 15 bases spanning the gap. The CDR3 is 14 amino acids. Germline V gene sequence: CDR1 SEHNR, CDR2 FQNEAQ (reference sequence).

V is TRBV29-1 and J is TRBJ2-3, with 12 positions matching TRBD2. The CDR3 has 15 residues. Germline loops: CDR1 SQVTM, CDR2 ANQGSEA. Trimming cost V 4 bases and J 8 bases; bases outside gene matches: 10. The CDR3: CSVGEGLAGGGTQYF. The CDR3 DNA sequence: TGCAGCGTTGGGGAGGGACTAGCGGGCGGAGGTACGCAGTATTTT.

The J gene is TRBJ2-1, the V gene TRBV7-9; D is tentatively TRBD1 or TRBD2 (6 bases each). V was clipped by 5 bases and J by 8 bases, with 16 bases between them. Germline loops: CDR1 SEHNR, CDR2 FQNEAQ (reference sequence). The CDR3 totals 14 residues. The CDR3 region has the DNA TGTGCCAGCAGCCTTCCGGGGGCGAGGTATGAGCAGTTCTTC. Translated: CASSLPGARYEQFF.

V usage is TRBV15 and J usage is TRBJ2-7; D remains ambiguous. This CDR3 spans 14 amino acids. Trimming cost V 5 bases and J 0 bases, with 11 bases left between them. The germline V gene encodes CDR1 LNHNV and CDR2 YYDKDF (reference sequence). DNA for the CDR3: TGTGCCACCAGCGGTCTCCACGGCTCCTACGAGCAGTACTTC. Protein sequence: CATSGLHGSYEQYF. Filled out from reference TRBV15 and TRBJ2-7, the complete variable domain reads DAMVIQNPRYQVTQFGKPVTLSCSQTLNHNVMYWYQQKSSQAPKLLFHYYDKDFNNEADTPDNFQSRRPNTSFCFLDIRSPGLGDTAMYLCATSGLHGSYEQYFGPGTRLTVT.

The chain carries TRBV7-2 and TRBJ1-2; tentatively, D is TRBD1 (5 bases). The V end lost 1 base, the J end lost 8 bases, and 20 bases lay between the germline ends. The germline V gene has CDR1 SGHTA and CDR2 FQGNSA. The CDR3 runs to 16 residues. The CDR3 loop reads CASSLGPTVPGGGYTF. The CDR3 bases are TGTGCCAGCAGCTTAGGGCCGACAGTCCCGGGAGGAGGCTACACCTTC.

This clone was recorded once. The chain couples TRBV27 to TRBJ2-5, with 12 bases identical to TRBD1. CDR1 and CDR2 (germline): MNHEY, SMNVEV (reference sequence). CDR3 length: 14 amino acids. V gave up 7 bases and J gave up 5 bases; unmatched junction bases: 5. CDR3 DNA: TGTGCCAGCAAAGGGACAGGGGGCAGGGAGACCCAGTACTTC. It translates to CASKGTGGRETQYF.

V gene TRBV15 combines with J gene TRBJ2-1; 8 nucleotides match TRBD2. The CDR3 covers 19 residues. Germline CDR1 LNHNV, CDR2 YYDKDF (reference sequence). V trimming: 5 bases; J trimming: 10 bases; junction bases outside the gene matches: 25. The CDR3 sequence is CATSFFPWLAGTIHDEQFF. The DNA of the CDR3 is TGTGCCACCAGCTTCTTCCCCTGGCTAGCGGGCACCATACATGACGAGCAGTTCTTC.

A remark on this clone: Other DNA sequences from this sample encode an identical CDR3 as well. V gene TRBV4-3 combines with J gene TRBJ2-7, with D unclear. V was pared by 1 base and J by 2 bases, with 6 bases between. Germline CDR1 LGHNA, CDR2 YSLEER. This CDR3 has 13 residues. The CDR3 loop reads CASSQVVTYEQYF. The DNA for the CDR3 is TGCGCCAGCAGCCAAGTTGTTACCTACGAGCAGTACTTC.